This T cell receptor beta chain was recorded in a study of CD8+ T cells in alopecia areata. Across the study: For the treated group, dosing was oral tofacitinib at 5 to 10 mg twice daily.

The treatment is: oral pan-JAK inhibitor, 5-10 mg twice daily. General study findings and limits: Affected scalp, especially in alopecia totalis/universalis, had a higher clonality than normal scalp did. Tofacitinib significantly decreased scalp clonality and expanded CD8+ clones among top 100. Although TCR sharing was seen in mice, sharing across patients was less clear, possibly for HLA-related reasons.

The CDR3 length is 11 residues. The V end was cut by 3 bases, the J end by 6 bases, with 6 bases between. Germline CDR1 and CDR2: MDHEN and SYDVKM. As the sequencing template, cDNA was produced by extracting RNA and reverse transcribing it. The method was immunoSEQ multiplex PCR; TCRdb's version includes in-frame clones alone and lacks a portion of them. The repertoire includes nearly 200,000 clones, 58% of them detected once, and about 5.1% sits in the top ten. This clone was found once. The antigen is unknown. This sequence was found in a human donor with alopecia areata. The sequencing used CD4+ T cells sorted from blood, collected at week 24, from a patient treated with tofacitinib. V usage is TRBV28 and J usage is TRBJ2-7, with D hard to call. The CDR3 sequence: CASSFFSEQYF. The CDR3 DNA sequence: TGTGCCAGCAGTTTCTTCTCCGAGCAGTACTTC.